This T cell receptor (beta chain) was retrieved from a study of regulatory T cells in long-lasting Graves disease. Trimming removed 3 bases from V and 1 base from J; junction bases left unmatched: 10. There are 16 residues in the CDR3. The germline gives CDR1 DFQATT, CDR2 SNEGSKA (reference sequence). Time point reported: newly diagnosed GD, antithyroid drugs for less than 3 months. Following extraction of RNA from PBMCs, that RNA was used to make the TCR library. CDR3 regions were amplified by Arm-PCR using iRepertoire HTBI primers to build TCR beta libraries. Each CDR3 protein is one row after TCRdb ran MiXCR on the multiplex PCR reads. The sample holds around 360,000 distinct CDR3 sequences, about 16% seen once. The sample also formed part of further work on T cells in Graves' hyperthyroidism and ophthalmopathy. Turning to that study: Used for diagnoses were clinical symptoms, serum thyroxine and TRAb, thyroid ultrasound and orbital computed tomography. Using the HTBI primer set, a first-round RT-PCR was run on the TCR CDR3.

The chain recombines TRBV20-1 with TRBJ2-3; TRBD1 matches at 7 bases. The source of this sequence is a woman younger than 30 with Graves disease. This sample comprised peripheral blood mononuclear cells (PBMCs), obtained at new diagnosis, from a patient treated with antithyroid drugs. The CDR3 loop is CSARRAGTARTDTQYF. CDR3 DNA: TGCAGTGCTAGGAGAGCCGGGACAGCTCGCACAGATACGCAGTATTTT.